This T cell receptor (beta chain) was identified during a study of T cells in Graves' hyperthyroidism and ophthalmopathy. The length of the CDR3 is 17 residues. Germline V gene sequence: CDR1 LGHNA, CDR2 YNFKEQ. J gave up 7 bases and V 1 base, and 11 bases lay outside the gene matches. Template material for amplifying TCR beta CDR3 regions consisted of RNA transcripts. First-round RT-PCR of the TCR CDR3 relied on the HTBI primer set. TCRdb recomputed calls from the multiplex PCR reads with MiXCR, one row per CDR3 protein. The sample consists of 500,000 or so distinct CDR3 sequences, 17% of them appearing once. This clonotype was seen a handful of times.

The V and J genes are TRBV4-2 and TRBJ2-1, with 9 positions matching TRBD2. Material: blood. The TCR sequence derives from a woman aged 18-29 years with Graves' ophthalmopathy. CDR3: CASSQGLGTSRRNEQFF. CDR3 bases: TGTGCCAGCAGCCAAGGGTTAGGGACTAGCAGACGGAATGAGCAGTTCTTC.